The 9 T cell receptor beta chains below were found in one sample sequenced in a study of OX40 agonist ivuxolimab in advanced cancers. Library method: the immunoSEQ multiplex PCR assay. TCRdb retrieved this table from immuneACCESS and kept in-frame rearrangements only. Not all clones are present; in checked studies, unresolved V genes account for under half, and no reason is known for the remainder. The sample includes 80,000 to 85,000 clones, with roughly 86% observed a single time. The ten largest make up 6.5% of the sample. Sequenced material: CD4+ or CD8+ T cells sorted from blood, taken in a trial of the OX40 agonist ivuxolimab. The receptor source for this set is an adult with an advanced solid tumor such as melanoma, head and neck, liver or kidney cancer.

The CDR3 sequence: CAWSAPQWRQPQHF. CDR3 sequence (DNA): TGTGCCTGGAGTGCACCCCAATGGCGGCAGCCCCAGCATTTT. V is TRBV30 and J is TRBJ1-5; D unclear. The CDR3 runs 14 residues. Germline V lookup: CDR1 GTSNPN, CDR2 SVGIG (reference sequence). The V end lost 1 base, the J end lost 7 bases, and 14 bases lay between the germline ends.

The table lists this clone with a count of one. V is TRBV6-1 and J is TRBJ1-1; D is ambiguous. Germline V gene data show CDR1 as MNHNS and CDR2 as SASEGT. The V end was cut by 8 bases, the J end by 2 bases, with 12 bases between. There are 13 residues in the CDR3. The chain's CDR3 is CASRRSPNTEAFF. The DNA of the CDR3 is TGTGCCAGCCGACGTTCTCCTAACACTGAAGCTTTCTTT.

Here the CDR3 DNA reads TGTGCCAGCAGCCCCGGGGGGGCGGGAGTGGATACGCAGTATTTT. Encoded protein: CASSPGGAGVDTQYF. The rearrangement joins TRBV6-5 to TRBJ2-3; 8 nucleotides match TRBD2. Germline V CDR1 and CDR2: MNHEY, SVGAGI. Losses at the gene ends were 6 bases for V and 6 bases for J; bases not matched to a gene: 11. The CDR3 runs 15 residues.

The chain is built from TRBV9 and TRBJ2-1, with D possibly matching TRBD2 (6 bases). Germline V lookup: CDR1 SGDLS, CDR2 YYNGEE. V was trimmed by 1 base and J by 7 bases, leaving 12 bases between them. CDR3 size: 14 residues. The DNA of the CDR3 is TGTGCCAGCAGCGTATCACGACTAGTAAATGAGCAGTTCTTC. Its protein product is CASSVSRLVNEQFF.

The chain carries TRBV6-5 and TRBJ1-1, with 9 bases lining up with TRBD1. Looked up from germline, CDR1 is MNHEY and CDR2 is SVGAGI. The CDR3 sequence is 12 residues long. J gave up 8 bases and V 6 bases, and 4 bases lay outside the gene matches. The CDR3 nucleotides are TGTGCCAGCAGGACAGGGGGAGGCGAAGCTTTCTTT. It is translated as CASRTGGGEAFF.

The V call is TRBV11-1, the J call TRBJ1-1; D might be TRBD1 (5 bases). This CDR3 contains 14 residues. In germline, CDR1 is SGHAT, CDR2 FQDESV (reference sequence). V lost 2 bases to trimming and J lost 1 base, with 8 bases between them. The CDR3 DNA follows: TGTGCCAGCAGCTTATCTAGGGGGAACACTGAAGCTTTCTTT. Residues: CASSLSRGNTEAFF.

The gene calls are TRBV5-1 and TRBJ1-6, with 11 bases that match TRBD1. This CDR3 has 16 amino acids. V trimming: 4 bases; J trimming: 3 bases; junction bases outside the gene matches: 3. Germline CDR1 SGHRS, CDR2 YFSETQ. The CDR3 loop is CASSPGTGGYNSPLHF. CDR3 sequence (DNA): TGCGCCAGCAGCCCAGGGACAGGGGGCTATAATTCACCCCTCCACTTT.

In DNA form, the CDR3 reads TGTGCCAGTAGTCGTGGGACAGGGGTGAGCTCCTACAATGAGCAGTTCTTC. Its protein is CASSRGTGVSSYNEQFF. The chain is built from TRBV19 and TRBJ2-1; 10 positions agree with TRBD1. This CDR3 comprises 17 residues. Losses at the gene ends were 5 bases for V and 0 bases for J; bases not matched to a gene: 7. Germline CDR1 reads LNHDA; CDR2 reads SQIVND (reference sequence).

This clone was picked up a small number of times. This chain joins TRBV7-6 and TRBJ2-5; TRBD2 agrees at 7 bases. This CDR3 region has 14 residues. CDR1 is SGHVS, CDR2 FNYEAQ, per germline. After removal of 3 bases from V and 5 bases from J, the junction contained 6 bases not matched to a gene. The CDR3 loop is CASSFPLASETQYF. The CDR3 bases are TGTGCCAGCAGCTTCCCACTAGCGTCGGAGACCCAGTACTTC.